Here is one T cell receptor (beta chain) with its context. The data derive from a study of blood T cell repertoires in COVID-19. About the study: Samples representing acute and convalescent COVID-19 were sourced from the United States, Italy and Spain.

Participants came from under 30 US areas, aged about 18 to 95 years. The study assigned cohorts using participant-reported clinical history. Cohort 3 recovered donors had two negative PCRs, clearance, or symptom resolution. This table comes from immunoSEQ multiplex PCR, and its TCRdb copy is limited to in-frame clones, with some not included. This table has more than 200,000 clones, roughly 90% appearing once. Per the germline V gene, CDR1 is LGHNA and CDR2 is YSLEER. V was pared by 2 bases and J by 4 bases, with 14 bases between. CDR3 length: 15 residues. The sample consisted of PBMCs or T cells enriched from blood (not recorded which). The rearrangement joins TRBV4-3 to TRBJ1-1; possible D gene TRBD1, 5 bases. The sequence derives from a woman between 25 and 40 years old who had recovered from COVID-19. Here the CDR3 reads CASSQHMGGTTEAFF. For the CDR3, the DNA is TGCGCCAGCAGCCAACACATGGGGGGGACCACTGAAGCTTTCTTT.